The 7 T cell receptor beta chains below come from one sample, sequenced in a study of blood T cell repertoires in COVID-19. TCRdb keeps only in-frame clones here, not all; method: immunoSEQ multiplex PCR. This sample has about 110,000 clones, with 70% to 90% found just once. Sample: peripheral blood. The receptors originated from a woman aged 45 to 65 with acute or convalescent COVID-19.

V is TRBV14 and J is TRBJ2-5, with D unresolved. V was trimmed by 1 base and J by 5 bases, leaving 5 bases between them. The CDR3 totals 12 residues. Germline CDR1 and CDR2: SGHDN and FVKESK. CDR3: CASSQGRETQYF. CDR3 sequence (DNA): TGTGCCAGCAGCCAAGGCCGGGAGACCCAGTACTTC.

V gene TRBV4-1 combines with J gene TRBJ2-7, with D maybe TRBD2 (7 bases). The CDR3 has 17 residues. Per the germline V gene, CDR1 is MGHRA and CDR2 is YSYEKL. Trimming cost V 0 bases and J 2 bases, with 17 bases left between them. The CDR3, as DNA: TGCGCCAGCAGCCAAGATTGGGGTGGGGGGGACACCTACGAGCAGTACTTC. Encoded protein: CASSQDWGGGDTYEQYF.

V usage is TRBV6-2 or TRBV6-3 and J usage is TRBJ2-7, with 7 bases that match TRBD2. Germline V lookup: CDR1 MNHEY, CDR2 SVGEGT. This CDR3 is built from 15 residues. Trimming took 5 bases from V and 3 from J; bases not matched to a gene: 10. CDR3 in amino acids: CASSGERGYLYEQYF. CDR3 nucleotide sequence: TGTGCCAGCAGTGGCGAGCGGGGTTATCTCTACGAGCAGTACTTC.

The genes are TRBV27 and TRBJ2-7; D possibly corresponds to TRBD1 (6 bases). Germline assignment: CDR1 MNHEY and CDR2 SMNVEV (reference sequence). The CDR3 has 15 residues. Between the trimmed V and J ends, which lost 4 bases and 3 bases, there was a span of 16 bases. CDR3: CASSSTTGMYYEQYF. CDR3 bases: TGTGCCAGCAGTTCTACGACAGGAATGTACTACGAGCAGTACTTC.

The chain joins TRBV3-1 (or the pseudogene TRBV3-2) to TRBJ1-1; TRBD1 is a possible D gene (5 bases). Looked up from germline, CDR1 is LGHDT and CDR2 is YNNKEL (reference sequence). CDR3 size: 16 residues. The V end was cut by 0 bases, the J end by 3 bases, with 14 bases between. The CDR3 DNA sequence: TGTGCCAGCAGCCAAGATAGGGGCAGACAGTACACTGAAGCTTTCTTT. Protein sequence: CASSQDRGRQYTEAFF.

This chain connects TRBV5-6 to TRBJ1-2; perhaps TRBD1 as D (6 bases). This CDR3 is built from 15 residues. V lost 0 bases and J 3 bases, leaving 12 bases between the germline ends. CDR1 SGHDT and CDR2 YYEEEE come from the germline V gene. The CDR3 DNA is TGTGCCAGCAGCTTGGAGGTCAGGGGAGACTATGGCTACACCTTC. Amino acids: CASSLEVRGDYGYTF.

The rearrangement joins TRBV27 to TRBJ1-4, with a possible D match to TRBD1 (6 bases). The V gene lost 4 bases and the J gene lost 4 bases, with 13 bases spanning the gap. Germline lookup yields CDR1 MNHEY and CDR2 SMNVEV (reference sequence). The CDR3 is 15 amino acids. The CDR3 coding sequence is TGTGCCAGCAGTTCCCAGGGGACCTTTAATGAAAAACTGTTTTTT. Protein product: CASSSQGTFNEKLFF. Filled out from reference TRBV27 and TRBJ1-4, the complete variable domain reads EAQVTQNPRYLITVTGKKLTVTCSQNMNHEYMSWYRQDPGLGLRQIYYSMNVEVTDKGDVPEGYKVSRKEKRNFPLILESPSPNQTSLYFCASSSQGTFNEKLFFGSGTQLSVL.